The 28 T cell receptor beta chains below come from one sample, sequenced in a study of T cell responses to AZD1222 COVID-19 vaccine. Libraries were prepared by immunoSEQ multiplex PCR; TCRdb keeps only in-frame clonotypes and omits some of them. The sample holds about 170,000 clones; over 85% are singletons and the top ten take 1.6%. The sample was peripheral blood, taken on day 0 of AZD1222 vaccination. These receptors were taken from an adult in good health.

The gene calls are TRBV5-6 and TRBJ1-6; 9 bases align to TRBD1. V lost 4 bases to trimming and J lost 7 bases; unmatched junction nucleotides: 6. CDR1 is SGHDT and CDR2 is YYEEEE in the germline V gene. The CDR3 has 15 amino acids. CDR3: CASSHYGQGNSPLHF. DNA of the CDR3: TGTGCCAGCAGCCATTACGGACAGGGGAATTCACCCCTCCACTTT. The whole variable domain, filled in from reference TRBV5-6 and TRBJ1-6, reads DAGVTQSPTHLIKTRGQQVTLRCSPKSGHDTVSWYQQALGQGPQFIFQYYEEEERQRGNFPDRFSGHQFPNYSSELNVNALLLGDSALYLCASSHYGQGNSPLHFGNGTRLTVT.

This clone was detected only once. The V gene is TRBV6-5, the J gene TRBJ1-1; D unresolved. Germline CDR1 reads MNHEY; CDR2 reads SVGAGI. Trimming took 6 bases from V and 1 from J, leaving 12 bases between them. This CDR3 has 14 residues. Here the CDR3 reads CASRKTGPNTEAFF. DNA for the CDR3: TGTGCCAGCAGAAAGACGGGTCCGAACACTGAAGCTTTCTTT.

The CDR3 coding sequence is TGTGCCTGGACCTTACGCCCATCTGATGGCTACACCTTC. Amino acid sequence: CAWTLRPSDGYTF. The genes are TRBV30 and TRBJ1-2; D gene ambiguous. V lost 4 bases to trimming and J lost 6 bases, with 15 bases between them. Germline lookup yields CDR1 GTSNPN and CDR2 SVGIG (reference sequence). This CDR3 has 13 residues.

This clone was seen once. The V call is TRBV19, the J call TRBJ1-5, with D perhaps TRBD1 (5 bases). V shed 7 bases and J shed 2 bases, with 15 bases lying between them. Germline CDR1 is LNHDA and CDR2 is SQIVND (reference sequence). This CDR3 contains 15 residues. The CDR3 DNA reads TGTGCCAGTACCTGGGGGGTAGGTGGCAATCAGCCCCAGCATTTT. The encoded protein is CASTWGVGGNQPQHF.

The chain links TRBV7-9 to TRBJ2-7; no clear D. V lost 0 bases to trimming and J lost 4 bases, with 10 bases between them. Germline V gene sequence: CDR1 SEHNR, CDR2 FQNEAQ (reference sequence). CDR3 length equals 14 residues. DNA of the CDR3: TGTGCCAGCAGCTTAGCAGAGGTGCCGTACGAGCAGTACTTC. It encodes CASSLAEVPYEQYF.

The chain employs TRBV19 and TRBJ1-3, with 7 bases matching TRBD1. Germline CDR1 is LNHDA and CDR2 is SQIVND (reference sequence). CDR3 size: 15 residues. Trimming at V came to 6 bases and at J to 0 bases, leaving 5 bases not matched to a gene. The CDR3 DNA reads as TGTGCCAGTAGCGGACAGGACAGCTCTGGAAACACCATATATTTT. It specifies CASSGQDSSGNTIYF.

V and J are TRBV4-3 and TRBJ1-5; the D gene is possibly TRBD1 (6 bases). The CDR3 is 14 amino acids. CDR1 is LGHNA and CDR2 is YSLEER in the germline V gene. V lost 1 base, J lost 5 bases, and 9 bases lay in between. The DNA of the CDR3 is TGCGCCAGCAGCCAAGTACAGGGAGATCAGCCCCAGCATTTT. This codes for CASSQVQGDQPQHF.

V is TRBV27 and J is TRBJ1-3; no clear D. With 6 bases removed from V and 2 bases from J, the gap between germline ends came to 20 bases. The germline CDR1 and CDR2 sequences are MNHEY and SMNVEV (reference sequence). The CDR3 loop spans 17 amino acids. As DNA, the CDR3 is TGTGCCAGCAGCCCCTCCGGCCCGGTTTTAACTGGAAACACCATATATTTT. Translation gives CASSPSGPVLTGNTIYF.

The chain carries TRBV19 and TRBJ2-6, with D perhaps TRBD1 (6 bases). Per the germline V gene, CDR1 is LNHDA and CDR2 is SQIVND (reference sequence). The CDR3 spans 15 residues. V was pared by 5 bases and J by 2 bases, with 10 bases between. Here the CDR3 reads CASSLRGTGANVLTF. The CDR3 DNA is TGTGCCAGTAGTCTCAGGGGTACTGGGGCCAACGTCCTGACTTTC.

The J gene is TRBJ2-5, the V gene TRBV19; the D gene is possibly TRBD1 (5 bases). V lost 4 bases and J 0 bases, leaving 6 bases between the germline ends. Germline lookup yields CDR1 LNHDA and CDR2 SQIVND (reference sequence). The CDR3 length is 13 residues. The chain's CDR3 is CASSKGYQETQYF. The DNA of the CDR3 is TGTGCCAGTAGTAAGGGGTACCAAGAGACCCAGTACTTC.

The V and J genes are TRBV9 and TRBJ2-5; possible D gene TRBD1, 5 bases. CDR3 size: 13 residues. Germline V lookup: CDR1 SGDLS, CDR2 YYNGEE. Trimming cost V 0 bases and J 7 bases, with 10 bases left between them. CDR3 region: CASSVGTWGTQYF. The CDR3 DNA reads as TGTGCCAGCAGCGTAGGGACATGGGGGACCCAGTACTTC.

The J gene is TRBJ1-5, the V gene TRBV6-2 or TRBV6-3; D may be TRBD1 (5 bases). V dropped 6 bases and J dropped 4 bases, with 13 bases sitting between them. Germline V gene data show CDR1 as MNHEY and CDR2 as SVGEGT. CDR3 length: 14 residues. CDR3: CASSAIRENQPQHF. CDR3 sequence (DNA): TGTGCCAGCAGCGCAATCAGGGAGAATCAGCCCCAGCATTTT.

The rearrangement joins TRBV27 to TRBJ2-7; D uncertain. V shed 0 bases and J shed 5 bases, with 23 bases lying between them. Germline values: CDR1 MNHEY, CDR2 SMNVEV (reference sequence). There are 18 residues in the CDR3. CDR3 protein: CASSLSKAALSRVHEQYF. The CDR3 DNA sequence: TGTGCCAGCAGTTTATCGAAGGCAGCCCTTTCGAGAGTCCACGAGCAGTACTTC.

V gene TRBV27 combines with J gene TRBJ2-3, with 7 bases that match TRBD2. Germline CDR1 is MNHEY and CDR2 is SMNVEV (reference sequence). The length of the CDR3 is 16 residues. The V and J ends lost 4 bases and 5 bases, in that order; junction bases with no gene match: 12. In DNA, the CDR3 is TGTGCCAGCAGTTCGCCCACTAGTCCGGGAGGAGATACGCAGTATTTT. Translating it yields CASSSPTSPGGDTQYF.

The chain recombines TRBV4-1 with TRBJ1-2; D gene unclear. This CDR3 comprises 11 residues. Germline V gene data show CDR1 as MGHRA and CDR2 as YSYEKL. V was clipped by 0 bases and J by 7 bases, with 3 bases between them. The CDR3 region has the DNA TGCGCCAGCAGCCAAGATACTGGCTACACCTTC. It codes for CASSQDTGYTF.

The rearrangement joins TRBV6-1 to TRBJ1-2; D might be TRBD1 (5 bases). CDR1 is MNHNS and CDR2 is SASEGT in the germline V gene. V lost 1 base and J 5 bases, leaving 11 bases between the germline ends. This CDR3 spans 14 amino acids. CDR3 sequence reads: CASSEGGARYGYTF. CDR3 nucleotide sequence: TGTGCCAGCAGTGAAGGAGGGGCTCGTTATGGCTACACCTTC.

The V and J genes are TRBV6-5 and TRBJ1-2, with a possible D match to TRBD1 (5 bases). V lost 2 bases and J lost 0, with 13 bases in between. CDR3 length equals 16 residues. Per germline, CDR1 MNHEY and CDR2 SVGAGI. The CDR3 protein is CASSYAGTRANYGYTF. The CDR3 nucleotides read TGTGCCAGCAGTTACGCCGGGACTCGAGCTAACTATGGCTACACCTTC.

The chain links TRBV5-1 to TRBJ2-7, with D perhaps assigned TRBD1 or TRBD2 (6 bases each). Looked up from germline, CDR1 is SGHRS and CDR2 is YFSETQ. The CDR3 runs to 16 residues. Trimming shortened V by 4 bases and J by 4 bases, and 21 bases separated the two germline ends. Here the CDR3 reads CASSPTPGQGRYEQYF. The CDR3 nucleotides are TGCGCCAGCAGCCCTACCCCTGGGCAGGGGAGGTACGAGCAGTACTTC.

This sequence joins TRBV9 and TRBJ1-2, with 12 bases that match TRBD1. There are 15 residues in the CDR3. V trimming: 5 bases; J trimming: 7 bases; junction bases outside the gene matches: 9. Germline lookup yields CDR1 SGDLS and CDR2 YYNGEE. The CDR3 here is CASSARDRGRGGYTF. CDR3 coding DNA: TGTGCCAGCAGTGCCCGGGACAGGGGGCGGGGTGGCTACACCTTC.

The rearrangement links TRBV7-6 to TRBJ2-2; a weak D match, TRBD2 (5 bases). The CDR3 has 14 amino acids. Trimming took 4 bases from V and 5 from J, leaving 11 bases between them. Germline CDR1 is SGHVS and CDR2 is FNYEAQ. CDR3 bases: TGTGCCAGCAGCTCTCCAAGCGGTACCGGGGAGCTGTTTTTT. Translated, it gives CASSSPSGTGELFF. The complete variable domain, with remaining parts taken from reference TRBV7-6 and TRBJ2-2, reads GAGVSQSPRYKVTKRGQDVALRCDPISGHVSLYWYRQALGQGPEFLTYFNYEAQQDKSGLPNDRFSAERPEGSISTLTIQRTEQRDSAMYRCASSSPSGTGELFFGEGSRLTVL.

The rearrangement joins TRBV9 to TRBJ2-3; D is perhaps TRBD1 (5 bases). This CDR3 is built from 11 residues. In germline, CDR1 is SGDLS, CDR2 YYNGEE. The germline V and J ends were trimmed by 3 bases and 6 bases, with 5 bases remaining between them. CDR3: CASSGGDTQYF. CDR3 coding DNA: TGTGCCAGCAGCGGGGGCGATACGCAGTATTTT.

The rearrangement joins TRBV7-9 to TRBJ2-7, with D unresolved. Trimming pared 4 bases from V and 0 bases from J, leaving 7 bases between. The CDR3 spans 13 residues. CDR1 and CDR2 from the germline V gene are SEHNR and FQNEAQ (reference sequence). This CDR3 is CASSWASSYEQYF. CDR3 DNA: TGTGCCAGCAGCTGGGCTAGCTCCTACGAGCAGTACTTC.

The V gene is TRBV2, the J gene TRBJ1-5, with 8 bases identical to TRBD1. The CDR3 sequence is 17 residues long. Germline V gene data show CDR1 as SNHLY and CDR2 as FYNNEI. Trimming at V came to 3 bases and at J to 0 bases, leaving 7 bases not matched to a gene. The chain's CDR3 is CASSDMTGDYSNQPQHF. In DNA form, the CDR3 reads TGTGCCAGCAGTGACATGACAGGGGATTATAGCAATCAGCCCCAGCATTTT.

The table lists this clone with a count of one. The chain is built from TRBV15 and TRBJ1-4; no clear D. This CDR3 region has 12 residues. Germline CDR1 LNHNV, CDR2 YYDKDF (reference sequence). V was pared by 3 bases and J by 7 bases, with 6 bases between. DNA of the CDR3: TGTGCCACCAGCAGGGCGGGTGAAAAACTGTTTTTT. It specifies CATSRAGEKLFF.

This clone was recorded once. This rearrangement joins TRBV6-2 or TRBV6-3 to TRBJ1-2; D not resolved. CDR1 is MNHEY and CDR2 is SVGEGT in the germline V gene. Trimming left V 5 bases short and J 8 bases short, with 18 bases between. This CDR3 spans 14 amino acids. The CDR3 loop reads CASSEYARITGYTF. The CDR3 region has the DNA TGTGCCAGCAGTGAGTATGCCCGTATAACGGGCTACACCTTC.

The chain employs TRBV19 and TRBJ2-2; weak D call: TRBD1 (6 bases). V lost 5 bases and J 5 bases, leaving 12 bases between the germline ends. The CDR3 extends over 14 amino acids. CDR1 is LNHDA and CDR2 is SQIVND in the germline V gene (reference sequence). Written as DNA, the CDR3 is TGTGCCAGTAGTCAAGGTACAGGGACCGGGGAGCTGTTTTTT. This sequence encodes CASSQGTGTGELFF.

CDR3 sequence (DNA): TGTGCCAGCAGCCGACCGGGACTACTCACCTACGAGCAGTACTTC. Its translation is CASSRPGLLTYEQYF. V is TRBV7-9 and J is TRBJ2-7, with 7 bases matching TRBD2. Per germline, CDR1 SEHNR and CDR2 FQNEAQ (reference sequence). V dropped 5 bases and J dropped 2; count of bases not matched to a gene: 9. The CDR3 has 15 residues.

This clone has only a few counts. This chain uses TRBV30 with TRBJ2-7; 9 nucleotides match TRBD1. Unmatched junction bases numbered 6, after V lost 2 bases and J lost 4 bases. The CDR3 spans 14 residues. Germline CDR1 reads GTSNPN; CDR2 reads SVGIG (reference sequence). The CDR3 here is CAWSSTGQGYEQYF. The CDR3, as DNA: TGTGCCTGGAGTTCCACGGGACAGGGTTACGAGCAGTACTTC.